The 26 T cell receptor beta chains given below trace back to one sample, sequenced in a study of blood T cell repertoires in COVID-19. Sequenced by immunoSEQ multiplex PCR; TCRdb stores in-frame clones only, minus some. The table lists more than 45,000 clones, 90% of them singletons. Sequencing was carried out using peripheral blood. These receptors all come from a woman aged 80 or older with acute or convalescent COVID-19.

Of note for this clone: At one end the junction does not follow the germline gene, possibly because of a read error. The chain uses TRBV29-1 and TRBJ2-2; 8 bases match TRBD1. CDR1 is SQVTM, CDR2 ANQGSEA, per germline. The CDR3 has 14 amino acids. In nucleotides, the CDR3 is TGCAGCGTTAAAGAGACAGGGGTCGCCGGGGAGCTGTTTTTT. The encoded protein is CSVKETGVAGELFF.

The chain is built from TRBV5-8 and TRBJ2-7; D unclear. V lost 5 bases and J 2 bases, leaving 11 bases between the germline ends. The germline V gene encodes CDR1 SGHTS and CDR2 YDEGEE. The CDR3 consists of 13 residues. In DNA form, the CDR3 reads TGTGCCAGCAGTTATCGGGTAGCCTACGAGCAGTACTTC. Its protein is CASSYRVAYEQYF.

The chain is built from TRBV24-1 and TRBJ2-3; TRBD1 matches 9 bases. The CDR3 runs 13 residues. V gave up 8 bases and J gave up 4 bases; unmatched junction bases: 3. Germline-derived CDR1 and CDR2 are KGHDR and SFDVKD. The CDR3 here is CATTRTGADTQYF. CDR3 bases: TGTGCCACCACCAGGACAGGGGCAGATACGCAGTATTTT.

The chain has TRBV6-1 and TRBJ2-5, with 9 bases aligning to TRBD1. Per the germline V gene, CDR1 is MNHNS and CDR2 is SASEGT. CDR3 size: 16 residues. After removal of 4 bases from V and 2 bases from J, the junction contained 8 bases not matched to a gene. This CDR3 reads CASSVLGQGIQETQYF. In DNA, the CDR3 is TGTGCCAGCAGTGTCCTGGGACAGGGAATACAAGAGACCCAGTACTTC.

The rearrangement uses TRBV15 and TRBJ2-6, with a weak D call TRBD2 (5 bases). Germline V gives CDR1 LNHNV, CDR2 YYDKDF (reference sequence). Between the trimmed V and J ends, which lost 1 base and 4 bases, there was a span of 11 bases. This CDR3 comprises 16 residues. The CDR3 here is CATSRVGGSGANVLTF. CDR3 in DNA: TGTGCCACCAGCAGAGTCGGAGGCTCAGGGGCCAACGTCCTGACTTTC. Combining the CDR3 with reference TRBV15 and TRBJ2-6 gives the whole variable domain DAMVIQNPRYQVTQFGKPVTLSCSQTLNHNVMYWYQQKSSQAPKLLFHYYDKDFNNEADTPDNFQSRRPNTSFCFLDIRSPGLGDTAMYLCATSRVGGSGANVLTFGAGSRLTVL.

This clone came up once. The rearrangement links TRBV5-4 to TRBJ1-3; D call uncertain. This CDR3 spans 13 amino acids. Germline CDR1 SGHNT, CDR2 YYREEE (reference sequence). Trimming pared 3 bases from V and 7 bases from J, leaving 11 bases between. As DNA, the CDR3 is TGTGCCAGCAGCTCCCCCGGCGGGAACACCATATATTTT. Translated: CASSSPGGNTIYF.

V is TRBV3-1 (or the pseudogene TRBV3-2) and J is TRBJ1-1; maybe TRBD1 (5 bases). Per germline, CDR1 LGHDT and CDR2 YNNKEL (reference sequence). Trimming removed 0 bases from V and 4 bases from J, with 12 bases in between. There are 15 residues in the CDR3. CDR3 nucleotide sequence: TGTGCCAGCAGCCAAGACAGGGTAGTATCCACTGAAGCTTTCTTT. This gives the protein CASSQDRVVSTEAFF.

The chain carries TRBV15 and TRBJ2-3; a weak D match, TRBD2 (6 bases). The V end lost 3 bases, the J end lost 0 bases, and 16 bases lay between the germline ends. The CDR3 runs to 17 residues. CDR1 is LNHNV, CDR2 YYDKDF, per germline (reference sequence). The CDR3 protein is CATSRPVGAGSTDTQYF. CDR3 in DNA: TGTGCCACCAGCAGGCCGGTAGGGGCGGGAAGCACAGATACGCAGTATTTT.

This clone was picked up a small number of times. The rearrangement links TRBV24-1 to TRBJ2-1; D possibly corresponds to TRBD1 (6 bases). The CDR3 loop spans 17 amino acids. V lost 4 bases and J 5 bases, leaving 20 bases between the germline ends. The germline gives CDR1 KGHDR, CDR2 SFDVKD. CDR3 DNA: TGTGCCACCAGTGACCTACCCCAAACGGACAGCGACAATGAGCAGTTCTTC. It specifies CATSDLPQTDSDNEQFF.

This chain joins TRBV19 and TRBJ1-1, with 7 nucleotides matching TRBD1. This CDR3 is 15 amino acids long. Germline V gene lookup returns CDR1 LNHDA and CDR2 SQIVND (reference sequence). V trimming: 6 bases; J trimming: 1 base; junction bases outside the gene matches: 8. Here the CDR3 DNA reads TGTGCCAGTAGACTGATAGGGGGCGCGAACACTGAAGCTTTCTTT. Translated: CASRLIGGANTEAFF.

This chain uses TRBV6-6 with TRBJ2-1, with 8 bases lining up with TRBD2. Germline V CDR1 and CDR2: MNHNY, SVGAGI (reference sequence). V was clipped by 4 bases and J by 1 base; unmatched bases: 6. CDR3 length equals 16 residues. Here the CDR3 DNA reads TGTGCCAGCAGTTCCGGGGGGGCCATTTCCTACAATGAGCAGTTCTTC. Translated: CASSSGGAISYNEQFF.

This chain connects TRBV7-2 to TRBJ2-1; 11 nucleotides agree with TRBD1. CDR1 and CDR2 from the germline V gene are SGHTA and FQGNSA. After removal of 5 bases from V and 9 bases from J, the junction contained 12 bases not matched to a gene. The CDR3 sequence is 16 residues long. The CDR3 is CASSRGTGGRAAEQFF. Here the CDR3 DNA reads TGTGCCAGCAGCCGGGGGACAGGGGGGAGGGCCGCTGAGCAGTTCTTC.

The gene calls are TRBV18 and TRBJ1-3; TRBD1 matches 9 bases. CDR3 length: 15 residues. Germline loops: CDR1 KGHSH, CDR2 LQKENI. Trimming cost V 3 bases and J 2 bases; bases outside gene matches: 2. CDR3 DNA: TGTGCCAGCTCACCGGGACAGGGCCCTGGAAACACCATATATTTT. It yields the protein CASSPGQGPGNTIYF.

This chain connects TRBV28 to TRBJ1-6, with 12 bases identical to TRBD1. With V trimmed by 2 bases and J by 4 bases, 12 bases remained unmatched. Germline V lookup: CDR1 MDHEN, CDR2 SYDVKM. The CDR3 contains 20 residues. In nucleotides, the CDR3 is TGTGCCAGCAGTTTACCCCCGGGACAGGGGGCGTATGGGTATAATTCACCCCTCCACTTT. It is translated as CASSLPPGQGAYGYNSPLHF.

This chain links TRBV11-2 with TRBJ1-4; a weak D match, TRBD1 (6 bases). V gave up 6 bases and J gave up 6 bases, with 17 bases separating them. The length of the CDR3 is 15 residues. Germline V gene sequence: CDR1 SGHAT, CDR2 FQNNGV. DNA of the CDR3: TGTGCCAGCAGACCTTCCGGGACAACCGATGAAAAACTGTTTTTT. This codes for CASRPSGTTDEKLFF.

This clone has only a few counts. CDR3 region: CATSDLTVDYGYTF. DNA of the CDR3: TGTGCCACCAGTGACTTAACGGTCGACTATGGCTACACCTTC. The rearrangement joins TRBV24-1 to TRBJ1-2; no definite D call. The germline V gene encodes CDR1 KGHDR and CDR2 SFDVKD. The CDR3 totals 14 residues. Trimming pared 4 bases from V and 3 bases from J, leaving 11 bases between.

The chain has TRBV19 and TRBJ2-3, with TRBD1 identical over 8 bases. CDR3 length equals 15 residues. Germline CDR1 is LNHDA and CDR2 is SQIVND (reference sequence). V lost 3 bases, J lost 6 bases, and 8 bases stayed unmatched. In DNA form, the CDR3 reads TGTGCCAGTAGTATTTTGACAGGGGCCGTGGATACGCAGTATTTT. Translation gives CASSILTGAVDTQYF.

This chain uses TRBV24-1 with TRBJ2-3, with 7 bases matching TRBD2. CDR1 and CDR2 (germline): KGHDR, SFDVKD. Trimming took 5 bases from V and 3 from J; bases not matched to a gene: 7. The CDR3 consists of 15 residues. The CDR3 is CATSASGGRTDTQYF. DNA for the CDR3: TGTGCCACCAGTGCTAGCGGAGGGAGGACAGATACGCAGTATTTT.

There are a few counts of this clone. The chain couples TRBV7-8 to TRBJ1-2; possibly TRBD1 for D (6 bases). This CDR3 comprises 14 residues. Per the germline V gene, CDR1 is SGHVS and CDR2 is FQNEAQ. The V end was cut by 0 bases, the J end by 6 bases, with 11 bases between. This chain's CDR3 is CASSLAWQGHGYTF. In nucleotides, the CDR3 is TGTGCCAGCAGCTTAGCGTGGCAGGGGCATGGCTACACCTTC.

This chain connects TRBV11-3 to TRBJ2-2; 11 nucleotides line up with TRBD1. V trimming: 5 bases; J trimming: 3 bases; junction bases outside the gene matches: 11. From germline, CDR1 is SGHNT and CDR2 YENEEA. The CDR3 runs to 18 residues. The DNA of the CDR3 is TGTGCCAGCAGCCCCGGACAGGGGGCGGCGGGGTACACCGGGGAGCTGTTTTTT. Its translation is CASSPGQGAAGYTGELFF.

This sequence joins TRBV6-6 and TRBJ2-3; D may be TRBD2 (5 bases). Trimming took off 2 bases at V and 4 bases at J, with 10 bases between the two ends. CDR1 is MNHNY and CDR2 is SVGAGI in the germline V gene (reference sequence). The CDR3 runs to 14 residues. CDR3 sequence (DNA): TGTGCCAGCAGTTACGAGGGCCCGGCAGATACGCAGTATTTT. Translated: CASSYEGPADTQYF.

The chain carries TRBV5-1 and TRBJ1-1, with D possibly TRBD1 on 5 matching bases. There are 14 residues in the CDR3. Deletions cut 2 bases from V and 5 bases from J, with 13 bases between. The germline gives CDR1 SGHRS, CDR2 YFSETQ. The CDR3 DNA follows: TGCGCCAGCAGCTTTAGGCCGGGGGAAACTGAAGCTTTCTTT. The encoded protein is CASSFRPGETEAFF.

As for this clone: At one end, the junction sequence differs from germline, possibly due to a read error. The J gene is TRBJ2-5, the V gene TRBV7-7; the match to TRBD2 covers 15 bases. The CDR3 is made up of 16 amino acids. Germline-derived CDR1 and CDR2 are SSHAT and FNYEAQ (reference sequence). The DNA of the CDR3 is TGTGCTAGCAGTCTCGGACTAGCGGGAGGGCAAGAGACCCAGTACTTC. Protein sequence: CASSLGLAGGQETQYF.

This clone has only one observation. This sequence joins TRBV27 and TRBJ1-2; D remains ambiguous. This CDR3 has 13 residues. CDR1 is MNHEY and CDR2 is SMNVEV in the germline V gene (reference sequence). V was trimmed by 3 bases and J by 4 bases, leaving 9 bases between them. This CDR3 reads CASSFIPVYGYTF. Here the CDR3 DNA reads TGTGCCAGCAGTTTTATCCCTGTCTATGGCTACACCTTC.

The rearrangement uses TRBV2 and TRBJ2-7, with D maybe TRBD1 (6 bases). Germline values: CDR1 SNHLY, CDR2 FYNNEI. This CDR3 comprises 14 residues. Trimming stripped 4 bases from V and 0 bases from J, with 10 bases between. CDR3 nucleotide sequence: TGTGCCAGCAGTGGGACAGTCATCTCCTACGAGCAGTACTTC. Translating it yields CASSGTVISYEQYF.

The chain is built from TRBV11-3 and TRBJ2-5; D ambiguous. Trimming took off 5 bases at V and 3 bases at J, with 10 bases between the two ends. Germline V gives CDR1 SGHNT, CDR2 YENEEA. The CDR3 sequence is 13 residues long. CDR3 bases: TGTGCCAGCAGCCAAACTCCCAAAGAGACCCAGTACTTC. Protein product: CASSQTPKETQYF.